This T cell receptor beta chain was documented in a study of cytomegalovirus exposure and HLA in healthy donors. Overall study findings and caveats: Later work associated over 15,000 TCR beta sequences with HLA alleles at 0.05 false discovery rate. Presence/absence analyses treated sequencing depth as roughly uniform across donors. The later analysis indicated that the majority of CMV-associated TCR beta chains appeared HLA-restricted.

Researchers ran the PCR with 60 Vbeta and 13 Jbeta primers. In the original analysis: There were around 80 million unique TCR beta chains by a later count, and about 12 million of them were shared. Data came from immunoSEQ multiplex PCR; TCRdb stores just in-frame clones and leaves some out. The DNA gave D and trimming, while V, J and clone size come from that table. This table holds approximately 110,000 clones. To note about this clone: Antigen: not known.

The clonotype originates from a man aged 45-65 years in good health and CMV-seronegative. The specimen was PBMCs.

The CDR3 loop is CASSPPGGRGETQYF. CDR3 coding DNA: TGTGCCAGCTCACCACCAGGGGGCCGGGGAGAGACCCAGTACTTC. This chain connects TRBV18 to TRBJ2-5; 7 bases line up with TRBD1. The V segment lost 0 bases and the J segment 4 bases; nucleotides outside the gene matches: 5. Germline assignment: CDR1 KGHSH and CDR2 LQKENI. The CDR3 runs 15 residues.